Sequencing of this T cell receptor beta chain was carried out in a study of blood T cell repertoires in COVID-19. Study details: Some COVID-19 samples were acute and others convalescent; all came from the United States, Italy and Spain.

This study enrolled people aged 18 to 89 from 24 US geographic areas. In assigning cohorts, the study relied on participant-reported clinical history. Recovery among Cohort 3 donors was established by two negative PCRs, clearance, or symptom resolution. With 5 bases removed from V and 1 base from J, the gap between germline ends came to 8 bases. CDR1 SGHDN and CDR2 FVKESK come from the germline V gene. The CDR3 sequence is 13 residues long. Libraries were prepared by immunoSEQ multiplex PCR; TCRdb keeps only in-frame clonotypes and omits some of them. The sample holds just over 150,000 clones, approximately 87% seen once.

Sequenced sample: PBMCs or T cells enriched from blood (not recorded which). This sequence was found in a woman between 45 and 60 years old who had recovered from COVID-19. The chain carries TRBV14 and TRBJ1-1; D gene ambiguous. CDR3: CASSTRGNTEAFF. In DNA form, the CDR3 reads TGTGCCAGCAGCACCCGGGGGAACACTGAAGCTTTCTTT.